The 6 T cell receptor beta chains below all came from one sample that was sequenced in a study of beta chain features in type 1 diabetes. General observations from the study: Shorter TCRB CDR3s, moderately but significantly so, were found in Type 1 diabetes patients in all four CD4+ subsets.

Of the isolated RNA, all was reverse transcribed, and so the sequenced material was expressed TCRB transcripts. The table came from immunoSEQ multiplex PCR; TCRdb's copy has only in-frame clones and leaves some out. The table lists tens of thousands of clones, about 57% of them singletons, with roughly 0.37% in the top ten. The antigens for these receptors are not known. The sequenced sample consisted of stem cell memory CD4+ T cells from blood. The receptors originated from a man aged 18 to 30 with type 1 diabetes.

The J gene is TRBJ1-3, the V gene TRBV6-6; TRBD1 matches at 8 bases. Germline V lookup: CDR1 MNHNY, CDR2 SVGAGI (reference sequence). The CDR3 is 14 amino acids. J gave up 4 bases and V 6 bases, and 5 bases lay outside the gene matches. The CDR3 protein is CASRDRVGGNTIYF. The CDR3 region has the DNA TGTGCCAGCAGGGACAGGGTGGGAGGAAACACCATATATTTT.

This chain's CDR3 is CASNRKYEQYF. DNA for the CDR3: TGTGCCAGTAATAGAAAATACGAGCAGTACTTC. This sequence joins TRBV2 and TRBJ2-7; D gene unclear. V lost 9 bases and J 4 bases, leaving 10 bases between the germline ends. Germline V gene lookup returns CDR1 SNHLY and CDR2 FYNNEI. CDR3 length equals 11 residues.

This clone was seen a handful of times. V usage is TRBV28 and J usage is TRBJ2-2; no clear D gene. In germline, CDR1 is MDHEN, CDR2 SYDVKM. The CDR3 is 12 residues long. V lost 6 bases and J 8 bases, leaving 10 bases between the germline ends. For the CDR3, the DNA is TGTGCCAGCAGCCGACCCGGGGGGGAGCTGTTTTTT. This codes for CASSRPGGELFF.

V is TRBV7-2 and J is TRBJ2-7; the D is unclear. V was pared by 0 bases and J by 3 bases, with 6 bases between. The CDR3 spans 13 residues. Germline lookup yields CDR1 SGHTA and CDR2 FQGNSA. The CDR3 spells CASSLARNYEQYF. The CDR3 DNA sequence: TGTGCCAGCAGCTTAGCGAGGAACTACGAGCAGTACTTC.

The rearrangement uses TRBV7-2 and TRBJ2-7; 9 nucleotides line up with TRBD1. This CDR3 spans 16 amino acids. J gave up 2 bases and V 5 bases, and 10 bases lay outside the gene matches. The germline CDR1 and CDR2 sequences are SGHTA and FQGNSA. CDR3: CASSTDEDRGTYEQYF. The CDR3 DNA is TGTGCCAGCAGCACGGACGAGGACAGGGGTACCTACGAGCAGTACTTC. Looking up the rest from reference TRBV7-2 and TRBJ2-7 gives the full variable domain: GAGVSQSPSNKVTEKGKDVELRCDPISGHTALYWYRQSLGQGLEFLIYFQGNSAPDKSGLPSDRFSAERTGGSVSTLTIQRTQQEDSAVYLCASSTDEDRGTYEQYFGPGTRLTVT.

This chain links TRBV18 with TRBJ2-3; 10 bases are a match to TRBD2. Trimming removed 3 bases from V and 4 bases from J; junction bases left unmatched: 7. The CDR3 extends over 16 amino acids. The germline gives CDR1 KGHSH, CDR2 LQKENI. The CDR3 coding sequence is TGTGCCAGCTCACCGCTAGCGGGGGACCTGTCAGATACGCAGTATTTT. This sequence encodes CASSPLAGDLSDTQYF.